This T cell receptor beta chain appears in the sequencing data of a study of human T cells and chemical hapten exposure. Overall study results and limits: Counts of TCRs above 1 in 1000 frequency stayed unchanged with DPC sensitization.

One entry per CDR3 protein results from TCRdb running MiXCR on the RACE reads. Of over 35,000 distinct CDR3 sequences listed, 8% to 11% are singletons. The sample's time point: pre-sensitization, week 0. Treatment specified: therapeutic diphenylcyclopropenone sensitization with weekly scalp DPC. The sample holds many counts of this clonotype. Its antigen remains unknown. Sequenced material: whole blood, taken in connection with sensitization to the hapten diphenylcyclopropenone (DPC). The clonotype was recovered from a man aged 25-45 years with alopecia areata. Some clones in this sample may be carry-over from other donors' samples.

CDR3 residues: CATELAGGTDTQYF. The CDR3 coding sequence is TGTGCCACGGAACTAGCGGGAGGCACAGATACGCAGTATTTT. J is TRBJ2-3 and V is TRBV10-3, with 11 bases identical to TRBD2. This CDR3 comprises 14 residues. Germline CDR1 ENHRY, CDR2 SYGVKD. V lost 10 bases and J lost 1; bases outside the gene matches: 4.